The rows below give T cell receptor beta chains drawn from one sample of a study of shared clonotypes between healthy human individuals. Data came from immunoSEQ multiplex PCR; TCRdb stores just in-frame clones and leaves some out. The sample yields about half a million clones, over 70% seen once. Material for sequencing was PBMCs. These TCRs come from a woman between 40 and 55 years old in good health. Some clones in this sample may be carry-over from other donors' samples. The CDR3 runs from the conserved cysteine through the conserved F or W. The D gene is left open where the match is weak. Size values are once, few and many counts, or a class for expanded clones, and some rows have none.

CDR3 DNA: TGTGCCAGCAGTTGGGGGGCAGGAGGCTACACCTTC
CDR3 protein: CASSWGAGGYTF
CDR3 length: 12
J gene: TRBJ1-2
D gene: .
clone size: once
V gene: TRBV6-5

CDR3 DNA: TGTGCCAGCAGCTCGACCGTGGCGTCGAATGAGCAGTTCTTC
CDR3 protein: CASSSTVASNEQFF
CDR3 length: 14
J gene: TRBJ2-1
D gene: .
clone size: .
V gene: TRBV5-6

CDR3 DNA: TGTGCCAGCAGCTTAGGAGGGGTGGGCACTGAAGCTTTCTTT
CDR3 protein: CASSLGGVGTEAFF
CDR3 length: 14
J gene: TRBJ1-1
D gene: .
clone size: .
V gene: TRBV7-9

CDR3 DNA: TGTGCCAGCCGGCAGGGGGCCAACGTCCTGACTTTC
CDR3 protein: CASRQGANVLTF
CDR3 length: 12
J gene: TRBJ2-6
D gene: .
clone size: .
V gene: TRBV7-9

CDR3 DNA: TGTGCCTGCTACAGGGAGATCTCAACTAATGAAAAACTGTTTTTT
CDR3 protein: CACYREISTNEKLFF
CDR3 length: 15
J gene: TRBJ1-4
D gene: .
clone size: .
V gene: TRBV30

CDR3 DNA: TGTGCCACCAGCAAAGGACTAGCGGGAGTATCCTACGAGCAGTACTTC
CDR3 protein: CATSKGLAGVSYEQYF
CDR3 length: 16
J gene: TRBJ2-7
D gene: TRBD2
clone size: many
V gene: TRBV15

CDR3 DNA: TGTGCCAGCAGTTACTCGACAGGGAGAAGGGAGACCCAGTACTTC
CDR3 protein: CASSYSTGRRETQYF
CDR3 length: 15
J gene: TRBJ2-5
D gene: TRBD1
clone size: once
V gene: TRBV6-5

CDR3 DNA: TGTGCCTGTAATATGGGGGGTAATCGGCCCCAGCATTTT
CDR3 protein: CACNMGGNRPQHF
CDR3 length: 13
J gene: TRBJ1-5
D gene: .
clone size: .
V gene: TRBV30

CDR3 DNA: TGTGCCAGCAGCTTAACCCGACAGGGACCCACAGATACGCAGTATTTT
CDR3 protein: CASSLTRQGPTDTQYF
CDR3 length: 16
J gene: TRBJ2-3
D gene: TRBD1
clone size: .
V gene: TRBV7-3

CDR3 DNA: TGCGCCAGCAGCTTGGTTAGCGGGAACAATGAGCAGTTCTTC
CDR3 protein: CASSLVSGNNEQFF
CDR3 length: 14
J gene: TRBJ2-1
D gene: TRBD2
clone size: .
V gene: TRBV5-1

CDR3 DNA: TGTGCCAGCAGTTTATCTACTAGCGGGAACAATGAGCAGTTCTTC
CDR3 protein: CASSLSTSGNNEQFF
CDR3 length: 15
J gene: TRBJ2-1
D gene: TRBD2
clone size: .
V gene: TRBV27

CDR3 DNA: TGCAGCGTTGGAGGACAGGGAGGTAGTAGCACAGATACGCAGTATTTT
CDR3 protein: CSVGGQGGSSTDTQYF
CDR3 length: 16
J gene: TRBJ2-3
D gene: TRBD1
clone size: .
V gene: TRBV29-1

CDR3 DNA: TGTGCCAGCAGCTTTGTCACCACAGATACGCAGTATTTT
CDR3 protein: CASSFVTTDTQYF
CDR3 length: 13
J gene: TRBJ2-3
D gene: .
clone size: few
V gene: TRBV7-2

CDR3 DNA: TGTGCCAGCAGTTTAGGGACAGGGAGGCAACAGTACTTC
CDR3 protein: CASSLGTGRQQYF
CDR3 length: 13
J gene: TRBJ2-7
D gene: TRBD1
clone size: few
V gene: TRBV28

CDR3 DNA: TGTGCCTGGAGTACGGGCGGTTCTCATGGCTACACCTTC
CDR3 protein: CAWSTGGSHGYTF
CDR3 length: 13
J gene: TRBJ1-2
D gene: .
clone size: .
V gene: TRBV30

CDR3 DNA: TGTGCAAGTCGCTTAGGAGGGGCATTTGATGAAAAACTGTTTTTT
CDR3 protein: CASRLGGAFDEKLFF
CDR3 length: 15
J gene: TRBJ1-4
D gene: .
clone size: .
V gene: TRBV12-2

CDR3 DNA: TGTGCCAGCAGCAACGCAAACACCGGGGAGCTGTTTTTT
CDR3 protein: CASSNANTGELFF
CDR3 length: 13
J gene: TRBJ2-2
D gene: .
clone size: .
V gene: TRBV6-6

CDR3 DNA: TGTGCCAGCAGCCGGGACAGGGGATTAGATACGCAGTATTTT
CDR3 protein: CASSRDRGLDTQYF
CDR3 length: 14
J gene: TRBJ2-3
D gene: TRBD1
clone size: .
V gene: TRBV28

CDR3 DNA: TGTGCCAGCAGCTTAAACCGACTAGCGAGCTCCTACAATGAGCAGTTCTTC
CDR3 protein: CASSLNRLASSYNEQFF
CDR3 length: 17
J gene: TRBJ2-1
D gene: TRBD2
clone size: .
V gene: TRBV11-2

CDR3 DNA: TGCAGCGCCCCAGCGCGGGGGGGTGGCACTGAAGCTTTCTTT
CDR3 protein: CSAPARGGGTEAFF
CDR3 length: 14
J gene: TRBJ1-1
D gene: .
clone size: few
V gene: TRBV29-1

CDR3 DNA: TGTGCCAGCAGCCCCCAGCCGGGACTAGCGGCGGATGAGCAGTTCTTC
CDR3 protein: CASSPQPGLAADEQFF
CDR3 length: 16
J gene: TRBJ2-1
D gene: TRBD2
clone size: .
V gene: TRBV7-9

CDR3 DNA: TGTGCCAGTAGTATAACCTCGACAGGGGCCGAGACCCAGTACTTC
CDR3 protein: CASSITSTGAETQYF
CDR3 length: 15
J gene: TRBJ2-5
D gene: TRBD1
clone size: .
V gene: TRBV19

CDR3 DNA: TGTGCCAGCAGTTTAACGTCGCTAGCCAAAAACATTCAGTACTTC
CDR3 protein: CASSLTSLAKNIQYF
CDR3 length: 15
J gene: TRBJ2-4
D gene: .
clone size: .
V gene: TRBV28

CDR3 DNA: TGTGCCAGTACCGGCGCGGGGGCAGGTAAATCCTACGAGCAGTACTTC
CDR3 protein: CASTGAGAGKSYEQYF
CDR3 length: 16
J gene: TRBJ2-7
D gene: .
clone size: .
V gene: TRBV19

CDR3 DNA: TGTGCCAGCAGAGCCCCAGGGAGGGGTGCCTACGAGCAGTACTTC
CDR3 protein: CASRAPGRGAYEQYF
CDR3 length: 15
J gene: TRBJ2-7
D gene: TRBD2
clone size: .
V gene: TRBV2